This paragraph covers one T cell receptor beta chain sequence. Generated by immunoSEQ multiplex PCR, the TCRdb table keeps only in-frame clones and is missing some. The sample yields more than 30,000 clones, about 70% seen once. The record originates from a study of cytotoxic CD8 clonotypes in ibrutinib-treated CLL. Trimming removed 4 bases from V and 2 bases from J, with 11 bases in between. From germline, CDR1 is SGHTA and CDR2 FQGNSA. This CDR3 region has 14 residues. Here the sequenced sample was PBMCs, taken before ibrutinib treatment. The sequence was obtained from a human donor with chronic lymphocytic leukemia. V and J are TRBV7-2 and TRBJ1-2, with no clear D. In nucleotides, the CDR3 is TGTGCCAGCAGCTCCGCAGGTGTAAACTATGGCTACACCTTC. Protein: CASSSAGVNYGYTF.